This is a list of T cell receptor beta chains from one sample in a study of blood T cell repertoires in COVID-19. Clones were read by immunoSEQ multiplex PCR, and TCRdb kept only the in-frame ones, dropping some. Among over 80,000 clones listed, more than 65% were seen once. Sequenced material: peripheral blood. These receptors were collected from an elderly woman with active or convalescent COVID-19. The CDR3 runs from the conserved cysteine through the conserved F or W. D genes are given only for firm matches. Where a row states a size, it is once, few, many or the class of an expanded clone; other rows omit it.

cdr3_aa: CASRPREETGVPEQYF; cdr3_nt: TGCGCCAGCAGACCGAGGGAAGAGACAGGGGTTCCCGAGCAGTACTTC; d_call: TRBD1; j_call: TRBJ2-7; v_call: TRBV5-1; clone_size: -
cdr3_aa: CASSYGSGGAYEQYF; cdr3_nt: TGTGCCAGCAGTTACGGGTCAGGGGGCGCCTACGAGCAGTACTTC; d_call: TRBD1; j_call: TRBJ2-7; v_call: TRBV6-6; clone_size: -
cdr3_aa: CASSPDREQFF; cdr3_nt: TGTGCCAGCAGCCCCGACAGGGAGCAGTTCTTC; d_call: -; j_call: TRBJ2-1; v_call: TRBV7-8; clone_size: few
cdr3_aa: CAISPDSEEKLFF; cdr3_nt: TGTGCCATCAGCCCGGACAGTGAGGAAAAACTGTTTTTT; d_call: -; j_call: TRBJ1-4; v_call: TRBV10-3; clone_size: -
cdr3_aa: CASSLPAGVADTQYF; cdr3_nt: TGCGCCAGCAGCTTGCCAGCGGGAGTAGCAGATACGCAGTATTTT; d_call: TRBD2; j_call: TRBJ2-3; v_call: TRBV5-1; clone_size: -
cdr3_aa: CASSVSSSYNEQFF; cdr3_nt: TGTGCCAGCAGCGTAAGCTCTTCCTACAATGAGCAGTTCTTC; d_call: -; j_call: TRBJ2-1; v_call: TRBV9; clone_size: -
cdr3_aa: CASSPGQLYSGNTIYF; cdr3_nt: TGTGCCAGCTCACCGGGACAGCTATACTCTGGAAACACCATATATTTT; d_call: TRBD1; j_call: TRBJ1-3; v_call: TRBV18; clone_size: -
cdr3_aa: CASSGGQVNEQYF; cdr3_nt: TGTGCCAGCAGCGGCGGACAGGTCAACGAGCAGTACTTC; d_call: TRBD1; j_call: TRBJ2-7; v_call: TRBV2; clone_size: -
cdr3_aa: CSVGTPSYEQYF; cdr3_nt: TGCAGCGTCGGGACACCATCCTACGAGCAGTACTTC; d_call: -; j_call: TRBJ2-7; v_call: TRBV29-1; clone_size: -
cdr3_aa: CASSYLTGQAANYGYTF; cdr3_nt: TGTGCCAGCAGTTACCTAACGGGACAGGCCGCTAACTATGGCTACACCTTC; d_call: TRBD1; j_call: TRBJ1-2; v_call: TRBV27; clone_size: -
cdr3_aa: CASSLARTGQRADTQYF; cdr3_nt: TGTGCCAGCAGCTTAGCCCGGACTGGACAGAGGGCAGATACGCAGTATTTT; d_call: -; j_call: TRBJ2-3; v_call: TRBV7-9; clone_size: once
cdr3_aa: CASSESLAGLGDEQYF; cdr3_nt: TGTGCCAGCAGTGAATCCCTAGCGGGCCTGGGTGACGAGCAGTACTTC; d_call: TRBD2; j_call: TRBJ2-7; v_call: TRBV6-1; clone_size: -
cdr3_aa: CASRPVTEAFF; cdr3_nt: TGTGCCAGCAGGCCAGTCACTGAAGCTTTCTTT; d_call: -; j_call: TRBJ1-1; v_call: TRBV25-1; clone_size: few
cdr3_aa: CASSSGTDLGGYTF; cdr3_nt: TGTGCCAGCAGTTCCGGGACAGACCTCGGAGGCTACACCTTC; d_call: TRBD1; j_call: TRBJ1-2; v_call: TRBV28; clone_size: -
cdr3_aa: CASSIGGTSGRNEQFF; cdr3_nt: TGTGCCAGTAGTATAGGAGGGACTAGCGGGAGGAATGAGCAGTTCTTC; d_call: TRBD2; j_call: TRBJ2-1; v_call: TRBV19; clone_size: -
cdr3_aa: CASSEGWLDNF; cdr3_nt: TGTGCCAGCAGTGAAGGCTGGCTAGATAACTTC; d_call: -; j_call: TRBJ2-5; v_call: TRBV2; clone_size: -
cdr3_aa: CASSLFRAAGEKLFF; cdr3_nt: TGTGCCAGCAGTTTATTCAGGGCAGCGGGTGAAAAACTGTTTTTT; d_call: -; j_call: TRBJ1-4; v_call: TRBV27; clone_size: -
cdr3_aa: CASSLGARELETQYF; cdr3_nt: TGTGCCAGCAGCTTAGGGGCGCGAGAATTAGAGACCCAGTACTTC; d_call: -; j_call: TRBJ2-5; v_call: TRBV5-1; clone_size: -
cdr3_aa: CASSDSWRVETQYF; cdr3_nt: TGCGCCAGCAGTGATTCGTGGAGGGTGGAAACCCAGTACTTC; d_call: -; j_call: TRBJ2-5; v_call: TRBV10-2; clone_size: -
cdr3_aa: CASRPTSASSYNEQFF; cdr3_nt: TGTGCCAGTAGGCCGACTAGCGCGAGCTCCTACAATGAGCAGTTCTTC; d_call: TRBD2; j_call: TRBJ2-1; v_call: TRBV19; clone_size: -